This is a list of T cell receptor beta chains from one sample in a study of shared clonotypes between healthy human individuals. Method: immunoSEQ multiplex PCR; TCRdb's copy keeps in-frame clones and lacks some. The sample includes millions of clones, roughly 92% seen only once; the top ten take roughly 0.14%. Material: naive CD4+ T cells sorted from blood. The receptors here all came from a man between 18 and 29 years old in good health. Each CDR3 is given with its conserved first and last residue. A D gene is named only where the DNA matches it firmly. Clone size is stated in some rows and not others, as once, few, many or a class when expanded.

TRBJ2-1,TRBD1,NA,TRBV14,CASSPDRGGRLEQFF,TGTGCCAGCAGCCCAGACAGGGGGGGCAGGCTTGAGCAGTTCTTC
TRBJ1-6,NA,NA,TRBV7-2,CASSLGPGFGNSPLHF,TGTGCCAGCAGCTTAGGCCCAGGCTTTGGGAATTCACCCCTCCACTTT
TRBJ1-1,NA,NA,TRBV5-4,CASSPHGQMNTEAFF,TGTGCCAGCAGCCCCCACGGACAGATGAACACTGAAGCTTTCTTT
TRBJ1-1,NA,NA,TRBV2,CASSSRQSNTEAFF,TGTGCCAGCAGTTCCCGACAGAGCAACACTGAAGCTTTCTTT
TRBJ1-1,NA,once,TRBV10-1,CASSASMNTEAFF,TGCGCCAGCAGTGCATCAATGAACACTGAAGCTTTCTTT
TRBJ2-4,TRBD2,NA,TRBV5-4,CASSPGLAGALAKNIQYF,TGTGCCAGCAGCCCGGGACTAGCGGGGGCGCTAGCCAAAAACATTCAGTACTTC
TRBJ2-2,TRBD2,NA,TRBV5-4,CASSLGLANTGELFF,TGTGCCAGCAGTCTTGGACTAGCGAACACCGGGGAGCTGTTTTTT
TRBJ1-5,NA,few,TRBV6-5,CASSYSSLPNQPQHF,TGTGCCAGCAGTTACTCGAGCCTGCCCAATCAGCCCCAGCATTTT
TRBJ2-3,TRBD1,NA,TRBV18,CASSPGTGGRDTQYF,TGTGCCAGCTCACCAGGGACAGGGGGCAGAGATACGCAGTATTTT
TRBJ2-5,NA,NA,TRBV10-3,CATTRATGSRQETQYF,TGTGCCACTACTCGGGCTACAGGGAGTAGACAAGAGACCCAGTACTTC
TRBJ2-1,NA,NA,TRBV28,CASSTRVRAYNEQFF,TGTGCCAGCAGTACTAGGGTCAGAGCCTACAATGAGCAGTTCTTC
TRBJ2-1,TRBD2,NA,TRBV7-3,CASSPTATSGGANEQFF,TGTGCCAGCAGCCCCACCGCGACTAGCGGGGGGGCCAATGAGCAGTTCTTC
TRBJ2-5,NA,NA,TRBV7-8,CASNPGVGWETQYF,TGTGCCAGCAACCCCGGGGTGGGGTGGGAGACCCAGTACTTC
TRBJ2-3,TRBD2,NA,TRBV10-3,CAITPAGGADTQYF,TGTGCCATCACTCCAGCGGGGGGGGCAGATACGCAGTATTTT
TRBJ1-5,NA,NA,TRBV28,CASSLTGSNQPQHF,TGTGCCAGCAGTTTAACAGGTAGCAATCAGCCCCAGCATTTT